These 32 T cell receptor beta chains originate from one sample sequenced in a study of Ad26.COV2.S vaccination and SARS-CoV-2 variants. Described treatment: 15 to 20 received Ad26.COV2.S at low or high dose, single or two shots; 5 received placebo; per-sample allocation not given. The samples date from day 63 after the first vaccine or placebo injection. Clones were read by immunoSEQ multiplex PCR, and TCRdb kept only the in-frame ones, dropping some. Counted here are about 350,000 clones, about 85% occurring once; the ten biggest clones make up roughly 6%. Sequencing was performed on peripheral blood, taken in a trial of Ad26.COV2.S vaccine versus placebo. These receptors were obtained from a person aged 18-65 years who received the Ad26.COV2.S COVID-19 vaccine or a placebo.

The chain uses TRBV7-9 and TRBJ1-1; D unclear. Germline-derived CDR1 and CDR2 are SEHNR and FQNEAQ (reference sequence). Trimming took off 7 bases at V and 6 bases at J, with 15 bases between the two ends. The CDR3 loop spans 13 amino acids. CDR3 nucleotides: TGTGCCAGCAACCCCGGCGGGCGATCTGAAGCTTTCTTT. Translating it yields CASNPGGRSEAFF.

This clone was detected a few times. The chain employs TRBV7-3 and TRBJ1-2; D not certain. The V and J ends lost 3 bases and 0 bases respectively, with 5 bases between them. CDR3 length: 13 residues. Germline V gene lookup returns CDR1 SGHTA and CDR2 FQGTGA. The CDR3 nucleotides read TGTGCCAGCAGCTTTTATCCTAACTATGGCTACACCTTC. Protein sequence: CASSFYPNYGYTF. Together with reference TRBV7-3 and TRBJ1-2, the CDR3 gives the full variable domain: GAGVSQTPSNKVTEKGKYVELRCDPISGHTALYWYRQSLGQGPEFLIYFQGTGAADDSGLPNDRFFAVRPEGSVSTLKIQRTERGDSAVYLCASSFYPNYGYTFGSGTRLTVV.

The chain links TRBV30 to TRBJ2-7, with 8 bases that match TRBD1. The V segment lost 2 bases and the J segment 3 bases; nucleotides outside the gene matches: 6. Germline CDR1 reads GTSNPN; CDR2 reads SVGIG (reference sequence). The CDR3 runs to 14 residues. CDR3: CAWSPGQGHYEQYF. DNA of the CDR3: TGTGCCTGGAGTCCTGGACAGGGTCACTACGAGCAGTACTTC.

This chain connects TRBV6-2 or TRBV6-3 to TRBJ2-2, with 11 bases aligning to TRBD2. This CDR3 has 16 amino acids. With 5 bases clipped from V and 1 base from J, the junction kept 3 bases outside the gene matches. Germline V gene data show CDR1 as MNHEY and CDR2 as SVGEGT. The CDR3 is CASSDGLAGNTGELFF. In nucleotides, the CDR3 is TGTGCCAGCAGTGACGGACTAGCGGGGAACACCGGGGAGCTGTTTTTT.

This chain joins TRBV3-1 (or the pseudogene TRBV3-2) and TRBJ1-3, with 7 bases matching TRBD1. Germline V gene data show CDR1 as LGHDT and CDR2 as YNNKEL (reference sequence). This CDR3 is 15 amino acids long. V lost 3 bases and J lost 6; bases outside the gene matches: 8. In DNA, the CDR3 is TGTGCCAGCAGCCAGGCTAACAGGGGTGCAAACACCATATATTTT. It encodes CASSQANRGANTIYF.

This clone was found once. Sequence at one end of the junction differs from germline and may be a read error. The V call is TRBV28, the J call TRBJ1-2; weak D call: TRBD1 (6 bases). This CDR3 has 14 residues. CDR1 and CDR2 (germline): MDHEN, SYDVKM. CDR3 DNA: TGTGCCAGCAACCCGAGGGGGACCGCCCGCTCCAACCAATTC. Translated: CASNPRGTARSNQF.

The V gene is TRBV28, the J gene TRBJ2-1; TRBD2 matches 7 bases. CDR1 and CDR2 (germline): MDHEN, SYDVKM. The CDR3 length is 15 residues. The V gene end was trimmed by 5 bases and the J gene end by 2 bases; junction bases not matched to a gene: 6. In nucleotides, the CDR3 is TGTGCCAGCAGTATCTCCGGGACTACCTACAATGAGCAGTTCTTC. As protein: CASSISGTTYNEQFF. Together with reference TRBV28 and TRBJ2-1, the CDR3 gives the full variable domain: DVKVTQSSRYLVKRTGEKVFLECVQDMDHENMFWYRQDPGLGLRLIYFSYDVKMKEKGDIPEGYSVSREKKERFSLILESASTNQTSMYLCASSISGTTYNEQFFGPGTRLTVL.

CDR3 in amino acids: CASSPGVGPHISNQPQHF. DNA for the CDR3: TGTGCCAGCAGCCCCGGAGTCGGTCCACATATTAGCAATCAGCCCCAGCATTTT. The chain employs TRBV7-9 and TRBJ1-5, with D uncertain. The CDR3 length is 18 residues. Trimming took off 5 bases at V and 0 bases at J, with 20 bases between the two ends. Per the germline V gene, CDR1 is SEHNR and CDR2 is FQNEAQ (reference sequence). Full variable domain (rest looked up from reference TRBV7-9 and TRBJ1-5): DTGVSQNPRHKITKRGQNVTFRCDPISEHNRLYWYRQTLGQGPEFLTYFQNEAQLEKSRLLSDRFSAERPKGSFSTLEIQRTEQGDSAMYLCASSPGVGPHISNQPQHFGDGTRLSIL.

The chain employs TRBV2 and TRBJ2-7; the match to TRBD2 covers 10 bases. J gave up 2 bases and V 6 bases, and 4 bases lay outside the gene matches. The CDR3 covers 14 residues. Germline V CDR1 and CDR2: SNHLY, FYNNEI. This CDR3 reads CASSSSGGPYEQYF. The CDR3 DNA sequence: TGTGCCAGCAGCTCTAGCGGGGGACCCTACGAGCAGTACTTC.

V is TRBV28 and J is TRBJ1-5; possibly TRBD1 for D (6 bases). V was clipped by 6 bases and J by 6 bases, with 18 bases between them. This CDR3 has 15 amino acids. The germline V gene has CDR1 MDHEN and CDR2 SYDVKM. CDR3 nucleotides: TGTGCCAGCAGCCCAAATACAGGGCCCGTTCAGCCCCAGCATTTT. Protein sequence: CASSPNTGPVQPQHF.

J is TRBJ2-1 and V is TRBV7-2; unclear D gene. Per the germline V gene, CDR1 is SGHTA and CDR2 is FQGNSA. Trimming removed 3 bases from V and 2 bases from J, with 11 bases in between. The CDR3 is made up of 15 amino acids. CDR3 bases: TGTGCCAGCAGCTTTGCTCCCCTAACCTACAATGAGCAGTTCTTC. Its protein product is CASSFAPLTYNEQFF.

In nucleotides, the CDR3 is TGTGCCAGCAGTTTTACCGGCCGTCGGGAGTATTTT. It codes for CASSFTGRREYF. The chain has TRBV12-3 or TRBV12-4 and TRBJ2-3; D is unresolved. V lost 3 bases to trimming and J lost 13 bases, with 14 bases between them. CDR3 length: 12 residues.

DNA for the CDR3: TGTGCCAGTAGTAGCTCTGGGCGCACAGATACGCAGTATTTT. Amino acids: CASSSSGRTDTQYF. This chain links TRBV19 with TRBJ2-3, with unresolved D. With 4 bases removed from V and 1 base from J, the gap between germline ends came to 9 bases. The length of the CDR3 is 14 residues. Germline CDR1 LNHDA, CDR2 SQIVND (reference sequence).

The chain links TRBV27 to TRBJ2-3; no firm D call. V lost 5 bases and J lost 1, with 16 bases in between. The CDR3 contains 16 residues. CDR1 MNHEY and CDR2 SMNVEV come from the germline V gene (reference sequence). CDR3 nucleotide sequence: TGTGCCAGCAGTCCCTTAGTAGGTTCGGGCACAGATACGCAGTATTTT. Protein product: CASSPLVGSGTDTQYF.

The rearrangement uses TRBV19 and TRBJ1-5; D gene unclear. Per the germline V gene, CDR1 is LNHDA and CDR2 is SQIVND (reference sequence). The length of the CDR3 is 13 residues. The V and J ends lost 6 bases and 11 bases respectively, with 17 bases between them. The CDR3 loop reads CASSPSRGETQHF. The DNA of the CDR3 is TGTGCCAGTAGCCCTAGCCGGGGTGAAACCCAGCATTTT.

The chain is built from TRBV28 and TRBJ2-5, with D tentatively TRBD2 (5 bases). The CDR3 covers 14 residues. Between the trimmed V and J ends, which lost 6 bases and 4 bases, there was a span of 15 bases. Germline CDR1 MDHEN, CDR2 SYDVKM. The CDR3 is CASSGHTSRETQYF. DNA of the CDR3: TGTGCCAGCAGCGGGCATACTAGTAGAGAGACCCAGTACTTC.

The J gene is TRBJ2-1, the V gene TRBV6-5; D unresolved. In germline, CDR1 is MNHEY, CDR2 SVGAGI. V was pared by 0 bases and J by 7 bases, with 4 bases between. The length of the CDR3 is 12 residues. CDR3: CASSYSMNEQFF. In nucleotides, the CDR3 is TGTGCCAGCAGTTACTCTATGAATGAGCAGTTCTTC.

The chain joins TRBV5-6 to TRBJ1-2, with 7 bases that match TRBD1. V lost 2 bases, J lost 4 bases, and 2 bases stayed unmatched. CDR1 SGHDT and CDR2 YYEEEE come from the germline V gene. The CDR3 consists of 13 residues. The CDR3 coding sequence is TGTGCCAGCAGCTTTGGACAGGTCTATGGCTACACCTTC. Translated: CASSFGQVYGYTF.

This clone was seen a handful of times. The rearrangement uses TRBV7-2 and TRBJ2-7; 11 positions agree with TRBD2. The CDR3 has 14 residues. CDR1 is SGHTA and CDR2 is FQGNSA in the germline V gene. The J segment lost 4 bases and the V segment lost 3 bases, leaving 2 bases of the junction unmatched. CDR3 bases: TGTGCCAGCAGCTTGGGACTAGCGGTATACGAGCAGTACTTC. Translating gives CASSLGLAVYEQYF.

This chain connects TRBV6-5 to TRBJ1-1; no clear D gene. The CDR3 is 14 residues long. From germline, CDR1 is MNHEY and CDR2 SVGAGI. Trimming stripped 2 bases from V and 7 bases from J, with 14 bases between. This CDR3 reads CASSYRPSNFEAFF. CDR3 nucleotide sequence: TGTGCCAGCAGTTACAGACCGTCAAACTTTGAAGCTTTCTTT.

CDR3 sequence (DNA): TGTGCCAGTAGCCTTACCGGGACAGGGGGTCACATTCAGCCCCAGCATTTT. It yields the protein CASSLTGTGGHIQPQHF. The chain uses TRBV19 and TRBJ1-5; 11 bases are shared with TRBD1. The trim removed 6 bases at V and 6 bases at J, leaving 13 bases unmatched. Germline lookup yields CDR1 LNHDA and CDR2 SQIVND (reference sequence). The CDR3 has 17 amino acids.

This clone showed up just once. The chain uses TRBV30 and TRBJ1-2, with 7 nucleotides matching TRBD1. This CDR3 is 15 amino acids long. Germline CDR1 GTSNPN, CDR2 SVGIG (reference sequence). The V gene end was trimmed by 0 bases and the J gene end by 7 bases; junction bases not matched to a gene: 11. DNA for the CDR3: TGTGCCTGGAGTGTACGAAGGCAGGGGGATATTGGCTACACCTTC. This gives the protein CAWSVRRQGDIGYTF.

This sequence joins TRBV19 and TRBJ2-2; 11 nucleotides agree with TRBD1. Germline trimming cut 7 bases from V and 6 bases from J; bases unmatched to any gene: 7. Germline CDR1 and CDR2: LNHDA and SQIVND (reference sequence). The CDR3 is 15 amino acids. The chain's CDR3 is CASMRGTGGAGELFF. For the CDR3, the DNA is TGTGCCAGTATGAGGGGGACAGGGGGAGCCGGGGAGCTGTTTTTT.

The rearrangement joins TRBV28 to TRBJ1-5; D is ambiguous. The CDR3 length is 17 residues. V shed 5 bases and J shed 0 bases, with 17 bases lying between them. CDR1 and CDR2 from the germline V gene are MDHEN and SYDVKM. The CDR3 DNA follows: TGTGCCAGCAGTCGGATTCGGGCTAGGGATAGCAATCAGCCCCAGCATTTT. Translating gives CASSRIRARDSNQPQHF.

The chain couples TRBV7-3 to TRBJ1-2, with TRBD1 as a possible D gene (6 bases). Per the germline V gene, CDR1 is SGHTA and CDR2 is FQGTGA. V shed 4 bases and J shed 3 bases, with 12 bases lying between them. The CDR3 totals 14 residues. DNA for the CDR3: TGTGCCAGCAGCTCCTTGGGGGCGGACTATGGCTACACCTTC. The encoded protein is CASSSLGADYGYTF.

The chain links TRBV2 to TRBJ2-2; D is perhaps TRBD1 or TRBD2 (6 bases each). The CDR3 is made up of 12 amino acids. The germline gives CDR1 SNHLY, CDR2 FYNNEI. V was pared by 8 bases and J by 13 bases, with 17 bases between. This chain's CDR3 is CASSNREEVLFF. CDR3 DNA: TGTGCCAGCTCAAACAGGGAGGAAGTGCTGTTTTTT.

V and J are TRBV11-3 and TRBJ1-3, with D uncertain. The CDR3 sequence is 16 residues long. The germline V and J ends were trimmed by 1 base and 0 bases, with 10 bases remaining between them. Germline assignment: CDR1 SGHNT and CDR2 YENEEA. The DNA for the CDR3 is TGTGCCAGCAGCTTAGGCGGGAGCGGCTCTGGAAACACCATATATTTT. Translation: CASSLGGSGSGNTIYF.

This chain joins TRBV6-6 and TRBJ1-5; weak D call: TRBD1 (5 bases). This CDR3 has 15 residues. Germline CDR1 and CDR2: MNHNY and SVGAGI (reference sequence). Trimming removed 1 base from V and 9 bases from J, with 16 bases in between. The CDR3: CASSYFWVRDRPQHF. CDR3 nucleotides: TGTGCCAGCAGTTACTTTTGGGTCCGGGACCGGCCCCAGCATTTT.

This chain connects TRBV19 to TRBJ1-5; D is possibly TRBD1 (6 bases). Trimming removed 6 bases at V and 1 base at J, with 19 bases between. Germline CDR1 and CDR2: LNHDA and SQIVND (reference sequence). This CDR3 contains 17 residues. CDR3 region: CASRTLRGAISNQPQHF. The CDR3 DNA follows: TGTGCCAGTAGGACTCTAAGGGGGGCGATAAGCAATCAGCCCCAGCATTTT.

This clone has only a few counts. J is TRBJ1-6 and V is TRBV7-3; perhaps TRBD1 as D (6 bases). The CDR3 sequence is 15 residues long. Germline loops: CDR1 SGHTA, CDR2 FQGTGA. Trimming pared 5 bases from V and 3 bases from J, leaving 11 bases between. The CDR3 is CASSPQGNYNSPLHF. In DNA form, the CDR3 reads TGTGCCAGCAGCCCGCAGGGGAACTATAATTCACCCCTCCACTTT.

The genes are TRBV4-2 and TRBJ2-7, with D possibly TRBD1 on 5 matching bases. Germline values: CDR1 LGHNA, CDR2 YNFKEQ. V lost 3 bases, J lost 0 bases, and 6 bases lay in between. The CDR3 totals 13 residues. DNA of the CDR3: TGTGCCAGCAGCCATGACAGCTCCTACGAGCAGTACTTC. Translation: CASSHDSSYEQYF.

The chain links TRBV7-9 to TRBJ1-3; possibly TRBD1 for D (5 bases). The germline CDR1 and CDR2 sequences are SEHNR and FQNEAQ (reference sequence). There are 16 residues in the CDR3. The V and J ends lost 4 bases and 0 bases respectively, with 13 bases between them. CDR3 residues: CASSSRDPSSGNTIYF. The DNA of the CDR3 is TGTGCCAGCAGCTCACGGGACCCTAGCTCTGGAAACACCATATATTTT.